The 32 T cell receptor beta chains listed next were all sequenced from one sample in a study of T cell clonotyping in hematopoietic cell transplantation. As to time point: recipient sample about 28 days before transplant, after cytoreduction. TCRdb's table, derived via immunoSEQ multiplex PCR, lists solely in-frame clones and lacks some. Of roughly 6,000 clones detected, around 84% appear once; the ten largest clones hold just over 14%. Here the sequenced sample was peripheral blood mononuclear cells, taken before stem cell transplant. These receptors were collected from a woman aged 45-65 years with acute myeloid leukemia. Some clones in this sample may be carry-over from other donors' samples.

This clone is a singleton in its sample. This chain uses TRBV7-2 with TRBJ1-1; D gene ambiguous. Germline-derived CDR1 and CDR2 are SGHTA and FQGNSA. The CDR3 runs 12 residues. V gave up 3 bases and J gave up 10 bases, with 12 bases separating them. CDR3 region: CASSFNALGAFF. The CDR3 nucleotides are TGTGCCAGCAGCTTTAACGCATTGGGAGCTTTCTTT.

The chain joins TRBV27 to TRBJ1-1; D uncertain. This CDR3 comprises 15 residues. With 5 bases removed from V and 2 bases from J, the gap between germline ends came to 15 bases. Germline lookup yields CDR1 MNHEY and CDR2 SMNVEV (reference sequence). The CDR3 nucleotides read TGTGCCAGCAGTCTCCCCCGGACCGGTAACACTGAAGCTTTCTTT. Its protein product is CASSLPRTGNTEAFF.

J is TRBJ2-5 and V is TRBV5-4; maybe TRBD2 (6 bases). Germline-derived CDR1 and CDR2 are SGHNT and YYREEE (reference sequence). The CDR3 sequence is 14 residues long. V lost 1 base and J 1 base, leaving 8 bases between the germline ends. CDR3 in amino acids: CASSLMGGQETQYF. In DNA form, the CDR3 reads TGTGCCAGCAGCTTGATGGGAGGCCAAGAGACCCAGTACTTC.

The chain carries TRBV6-5 and TRBJ2-5; D possibly matches TRBD1 or TRBD2 (7 bases each). V was cut by 6 bases and J by 4 bases, with 15 bases left in between. Germline lookup yields CDR1 MNHEY and CDR2 SVGAGI. CDR3 size: 14 residues. The CDR3 region has the DNA TGTGCCAGCAGACCAACAGGGGAGGGAGAGACCCAGTACTTC. Its translation is CASRPTGEGETQYF.

V gene TRBV27 combines with J gene TRBJ2-3, with 9 bases identical to TRBD1. Germline CDR1 MNHEY, CDR2 SMNVEV (reference sequence). V lost 5 bases to trimming and J lost 3 bases; unmatched junction nucleotides: 6. The CDR3 sequence is 15 residues long. The CDR3 is CASSTSGTGTDTQYF. CDR3 in DNA: TGTGCCAGCAGTACGTCCGGGACAGGGACAGATACGCAGTATTTT.

The DNA for the CDR3 is TGTGCCAGCAGTGTTGAGGGGGCCGGCTACACCTTC. Translated: CASSVEGAGYTF. The V call is TRBV2, the J call TRBJ1-2; 7 bases map to TRBD1. Germline CDR1 and CDR2: SNHLY and FYNNEI. The CDR3 covers 12 residues. V shed 4 bases and J 8 bases; nucleotides not matched to a gene: 4.

This clone was detected only a few times. The chain has TRBV6-5 and TRBJ2-2; TRBD2 might be the D (5 bases). In germline, CDR1 is MNHEY, CDR2 SVGAGI. The CDR3 totals 13 residues. The germline V and J ends were trimmed by 7 bases and 1 base, with 7 bases remaining between them. The CDR3 loop is CASTEGNTGELFF. The DNA for the CDR3 is TGTGCCAGCACCGAGGGGAACACCGGGGAGCTGTTTTTT.

V is TRBV6-1 and J is TRBJ2-2; weak D call: TRBD2 (6 bases). The germline gives CDR1 MNHNS, CDR2 SASEGT. The CDR3 runs 14 residues. The V end lost 7 bases, the J end lost 1 base, and 10 bases lay between the germline ends. The chain's CDR3 is CASKRGLNTGELFF. The CDR3 DNA reads TGTGCCAGCAAAAGGGGACTGAACACCGGGGAGCTGTTTTTT.

J is TRBJ1-1 and V is TRBV6-5; no clear D gene. The germline V and J ends were trimmed by 2 bases and 4 bases, with 5 bases remaining between them. Germline assignment: CDR1 MNHEY and CDR2 SVGAGI. This CDR3 has 12 amino acids. CDR3: CASSYSTTEAFF. The CDR3 DNA is TGTGCCAGCAGTTACAGTACCACTGAAGCTTTCTTT.

The chain has TRBV6-5 and TRBJ1-6; D is unclear. The germline gives CDR1 MNHEY, CDR2 SVGAGI. V was cut by 2 bases and J by 17 bases, with 25 bases left in between. The CDR3 extends over 16 amino acids. Written as DNA, the CDR3 is TGTGCCAGCAGTTACATGTCCACAGCCGACCTTCTCCTTGTCCACTTT. This translates into CASSYMSTADLLLVHF.

The chain links TRBV5-5 to TRBJ2-3, with TRBD1 as a possible D gene (6 bases). Germline CDR1 is SGHKS and CDR2 is YYEKEE (reference sequence). The CDR3 consists of 16 residues. V was trimmed by 4 bases and J by 0 bases, leaving 15 bases between them. DNA of the CDR3: TGTGCCAGCAGCCTCGTTGGGACAAGCAGCACAGATACGCAGTATTTT. It translates to CASSLVGTSSTDTQYF.

V gene TRBV5-6 combines with J gene TRBJ2-2, with 13 bases lining up with TRBD2. With 3 bases clipped from V and 5 bases from J, the junction kept 4 bases outside the gene matches. Per the germline V gene, CDR1 is SGHDT and CDR2 is YYEEEE. The CDR3 totals 16 residues. The DNA of the CDR3 is TGTGCCAGCAGCTCATGGACTAGCGGGAGAACCGGGGAGCTGTTTTTT. It yields the protein CASSSWTSGRTGELFF. The whole variable domain, remainder taken from reference TRBV5-6 and TRBJ2-2, is DAGVTQSPTHLIKTRGQQVTLRCSPKSGHDTVSWYQQALGQGPQFIFQYYEEEERQRGNFPDRFSGHQFPNYSSELNVNALLLGDSALYLCASSSWTSGRTGELFFGEGSRLTVL.

This clone showed up just once. This chain joins TRBV30 and TRBJ1-4; the D gene is possibly TRBD1 (5 bases). Trimming removed 3 bases from V and 7 bases from J, with 18 bases in between. The length of the CDR3 is 15 residues. In germline, CDR1 is GTSNPN, CDR2 SVGIG (reference sequence). In DNA, the CDR3 is TGTGCCTGGAGCGATGTGGGGAGGGGAGGTGAAAAACTGTTTTTT. Its protein is CAWSDVGRGGEKLFF.

V usage is TRBV7-2 and J usage is TRBJ2-5; D not certain. The CDR3 sequence is 11 residues long. With 5 bases removed from V and 3 bases from J, the gap between germline ends came to 4 bases. Germline V gene data show CDR1 as SGHTA and CDR2 as FQGNSA. CDR3 in DNA: TGTGCCAGCAGCGTAGAAGAGACCCAGTACTTC. This gives the protein CASSVEETQYF.

The chain couples TRBV12-2 to TRBJ1-4. TRBV12-2 is classified as a pseudogene. This CDR3 region has 15 residues. CDR3 region: CASRPLRRGNEKLFF. The CDR3 nucleotides read TGTGCAAGTCGCCCACTGAGGAGGGGTAATGAAAAACTGTTTTTT.

The rearrangement links TRBV5-1 to TRBJ2-7; D not certain. V was cut by 4 bases and J by 3 bases, with 14 bases left in between. The CDR3 length is 14 residues. CDR1 is SGHRS, CDR2 YFSETQ, per germline. The CDR3 nucleotides are TGCGCCAGCAGCCCCTCGGCAGCAGACTACGAGCAGTACTTC. It translates to CASSPSAADYEQYF.

The gene calls are TRBV28 and TRBJ2-7; perhaps TRBD2 as D (6 bases). This CDR3 is 17 amino acids long. Germline CDR1 and CDR2: MDHEN and SYDVKM. The V end was cut by 2 bases, the J end by 6 bases, with 23 bases between. The CDR3 is CASSLPPPGSPLGEQYF. CDR3 DNA sequence: TGTGCCAGCAGTTTACCCCCACCCGGGAGCCCCTTGGGCGAGCAGTACTTC.

In its sample, this clone was seen a few times. V and J are TRBV2 and TRBJ2-7; 14 bases match TRBD2. Germline V gives CDR1 SNHLY, CDR2 FYNNEI. The V and J ends lost 6 bases and 6 bases, in that order; junction bases with no gene match: 1. This CDR3 is 13 amino acids long. The CDR3 region has the DNA TGTGCCAGCAGCGGGACTAGCGGGGGCGAGCAGTACTTC. Its translation: CASSGTSGGEQYF.

The rearrangement links TRBV19 to TRBJ1-2; the D gene is possibly TRBD1 (5 bases). In germline, CDR1 is LNHDA, CDR2 SQIVND (reference sequence). Trimming cost V 4 bases and J 5 bases, with 17 bases left between them. The CDR3 covers 15 residues. In nucleotides, the CDR3 is TGTGCCAGTAGTAGCTCCCGGGGCAACTCTTATGGCTACACCTTC. Translated: CASSSSRGNSYGYTF.

V is TRBV11-2 and J is TRBJ1-1; D is unclear. V was shortened by 5 bases and J by 3 bases, with 16 bases between the two germline ends. The CDR3 totals 15 residues. Germline assignment: CDR1 SGHAT and CDR2 FQNNGV. The CDR3 sequence is CASSGALGGYTEAFF. The CDR3 region has the DNA TGTGCCAGCAGCGGAGCTCTTGGCGGGTACACTGAAGCTTTCTTT. The full variable domain, rest sourced from reference TRBV11-2 and TRBJ1-1, is EAGVAQSPRYKIIEKRQSVAFWCNPISGHATLYWYQQILGQGPKLLIQFQNNGVVDDSQLPKDRFSAERLKGVDSTLKIQPAKLEDSAVYLCASSGALGGYTEAFFGQGTRLTVV.

This clone was observed a single time. This chain links TRBV7-9 with TRBJ1-2; D is unresolved. The CDR3 consists of 16 residues. V was pared by 0 bases and J by 0 bases, with 11 bases between. Germline V gene lookup returns CDR1 SEHNR and CDR2 FQNEAQ (reference sequence). The CDR3 loop reads CASSLAAAVSNYGYTF. The CDR3 DNA reads TGTGCCAGCAGCTTAGCGGCAGCAGTTTCTAACTATGGCTACACCTTC.

The gene calls are TRBV4-2 and TRBJ1-5; possible D gene TRBD1, 5 bases. Germline V CDR1 and CDR2: LGHNA, YNFKEQ. CDR3 size: 14 residues. V lost 1 base and J 7 bases, leaving 11 bases between the germline ends. The CDR3: CASSQGLGVQPQHF. Written as DNA, the CDR3 is TGTGCCAGCAGCCAAGGGCTAGGGGTCCAGCCCCAGCATTTT.

The chain combines TRBV6-4 with TRBJ2-1; the match to TRBD1 covers 9 bases. This CDR3 region has 15 residues. CDR1 and CDR2 (germline): MRHNA, SNTAGT. Trimming removed 5 bases from V and 8 bases from J; junction bases left unmatched: 10. In DNA, the CDR3 is TGTGCCAGCAGTAGTGCGGGACAGGGAAGGTATGAGCAGTTCTTC. Its translation is CASSSAGQGRYEQFF.

This clone was observed a few times. This rearrangement joins TRBV11-1 to TRBJ1-1; weak D call: TRBD1 (5 bases). CDR3 length equals 14 residues. Deletions cut 6 bases from V and 1 base from J, with 12 bases between. Germline assignment: CDR1 SGHAT and CDR2 FQDESV (reference sequence). For the CDR3, the DNA is TGTGCCAGCAGATTCTTGGGGGGGAACACTGAAGCTTTCTTT. Protein: CASRFLGGNTEAFF.

The V and J genes are TRBV7-8 and TRBJ1-2; tentatively, D is TRBD1 (5 bases). The CDR3 runs to 17 residues. V shed 4 bases and J shed 4 bases, with 22 bases lying between them. Germline V gene data show CDR1 as SGHVS and CDR2 as FQNEAQ. The CDR3 DNA is TGTGCCAGCAGCTCTCGAAATGTAATAGGGGTGAGCTATGGCTACACCTTC. This translates into CASSSRNVIGVSYGYTF.

V is TRBV28 and J is TRBJ2-7, with 14 nucleotides matching TRBD2. The germline gives CDR1 MDHEN, CDR2 SYDVKM. With V trimmed by 5 bases and J by 7 bases, 7 bases remained unmatched. The CDR3 length is 15 residues. Here the CDR3 DNA reads TGTGCCAGCAGTCCAGGACTAGCGGGAGGTGAAGAGCAGTACTTC. Its protein is CASSPGLAGGEEQYF.

This chain connects TRBV4-1 to TRBJ2-1; no firm D call. The ends were cut back, 3 bases at V and 6 bases at J, with 9 bases in the middle. The CDR3 sequence is 13 residues long. Germline V CDR1 and CDR2: MGHRA, YSYEKL. DNA of the CDR3: TGCGCCAGCAGCCAGTTTATGGTCAATGAGCAGTTCTTC. Translation gives CASSQFMVNEQFF.

The rearrangement joins TRBV5-1 to TRBJ1-1; TRBD1 matches at 7 bases. Germline loops: CDR1 SGHRS, CDR2 YFSETQ. V lost 4 bases to trimming and J lost 8 bases; unmatched junction nucleotides: 11. The CDR3 runs 14 residues. CDR3 coding DNA: TGCGCCAGCAGCAGGGTAGGGCTACAGGGGGAAGCTTTCTTT. It encodes CASSRVGLQGEAFF.

The chain carries TRBV4-2 and TRBJ1-2; 9 bases align to TRBD1. Unmatched junction bases numbered 9, after V lost 4 bases and J lost 0 bases. Germline V lookup: CDR1 LGHNA, CDR2 YNFKEQ. The CDR3 contains 17 residues. CDR3 DNA: TGTGCCAGCAGCCTGGGACAGGGAACCGACGCTAACTATGGCTACACCTTC. Translation: CASSLGQGTDANYGYTF.

The chain has TRBV10-3 and TRBJ1-2; D might be TRBD1 (6 bases). CDR1 is ENHRY and CDR2 is SYGVKD in the germline V gene. Trimming pared 5 bases from V and 3 bases from J, leaving 13 bases between. This CDR3 has 14 residues. CDR3 sequence: CAISQGRGDYGYTF. As DNA, the CDR3 is TGTGCCATCAGTCAGGGAAGGGGGGACTATGGCTACACCTTC.

This clone has only a few counts. The CDR3 reads CASSLRGRQGGNQPQHF. CDR3 coding DNA: TGTGCCAGCAGTTTAAGAGGTAGGCAGGGTGGCAATCAGCCCCAGCATTTT. V is TRBV28 and J is TRBJ1-5; weak D call: TRBD1 (5 bases). This CDR3 region has 17 residues. The germline CDR1 and CDR2 sequences are MDHEN and SYDVKM. Trimming pared 2 bases from V and 2 bases from J, leaving 16 bases between.

J is TRBJ1-1 and V is TRBV4-1; no reliable D call. Trimming removed 4 bases from V and 1 base from J, with 19 bases in between. The CDR3 loop spans 17 amino acids. Germline V lookup: CDR1 MGHRA, CDR2 YSYEKL. The CDR3 reads CASSPAGGEGPNTEAFF. The CDR3 bases are TGCGCCAGCAGCCCAGCCGGAGGTGAAGGGCCGAACACTGAAGCTTTCTTT.